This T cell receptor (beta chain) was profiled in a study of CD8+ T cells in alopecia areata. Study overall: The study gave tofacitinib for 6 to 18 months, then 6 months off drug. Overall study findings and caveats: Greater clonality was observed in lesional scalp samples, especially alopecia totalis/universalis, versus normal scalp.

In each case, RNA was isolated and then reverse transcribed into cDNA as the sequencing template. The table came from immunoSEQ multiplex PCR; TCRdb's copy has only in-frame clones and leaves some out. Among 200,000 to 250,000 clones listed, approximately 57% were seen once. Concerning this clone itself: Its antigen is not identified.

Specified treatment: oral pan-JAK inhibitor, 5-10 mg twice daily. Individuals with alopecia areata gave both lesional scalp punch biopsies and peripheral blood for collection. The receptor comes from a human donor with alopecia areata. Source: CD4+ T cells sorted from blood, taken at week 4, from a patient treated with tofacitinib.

CDR3 amino acids: CAWSDPSARGAEYNEQFF. CDR3 sequence (DNA): TGTGCCTGGAGTGACCCCTCAGCGAGGGGGGCCGAATACAATGAGCAGTTCTTC. The chain recombines TRBV30 with TRBJ2-1; either TRBD1 or TRBD2 may fit D (6 bases each). CDR1 is GTSNPN, CDR2 SVGIG, per germline (reference sequence). V shed 1 base and J shed 4 bases, with 23 bases lying between them. This CDR3 has 18 residues.